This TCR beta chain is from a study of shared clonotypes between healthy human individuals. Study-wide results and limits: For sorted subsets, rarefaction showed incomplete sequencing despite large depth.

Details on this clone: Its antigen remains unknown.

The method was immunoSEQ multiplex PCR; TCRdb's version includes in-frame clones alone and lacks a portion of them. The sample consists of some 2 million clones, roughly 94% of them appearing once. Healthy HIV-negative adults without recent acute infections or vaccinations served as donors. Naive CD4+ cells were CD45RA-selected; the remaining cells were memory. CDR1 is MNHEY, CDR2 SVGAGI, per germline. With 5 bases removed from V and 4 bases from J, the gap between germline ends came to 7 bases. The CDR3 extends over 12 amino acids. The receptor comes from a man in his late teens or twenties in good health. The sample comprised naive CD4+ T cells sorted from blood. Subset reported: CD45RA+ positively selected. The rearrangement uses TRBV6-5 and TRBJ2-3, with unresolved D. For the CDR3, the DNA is TGTGCCAGCAGTAATTCCCCAGATACGCAGTATTTT. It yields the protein CASSNSPDTQYF.